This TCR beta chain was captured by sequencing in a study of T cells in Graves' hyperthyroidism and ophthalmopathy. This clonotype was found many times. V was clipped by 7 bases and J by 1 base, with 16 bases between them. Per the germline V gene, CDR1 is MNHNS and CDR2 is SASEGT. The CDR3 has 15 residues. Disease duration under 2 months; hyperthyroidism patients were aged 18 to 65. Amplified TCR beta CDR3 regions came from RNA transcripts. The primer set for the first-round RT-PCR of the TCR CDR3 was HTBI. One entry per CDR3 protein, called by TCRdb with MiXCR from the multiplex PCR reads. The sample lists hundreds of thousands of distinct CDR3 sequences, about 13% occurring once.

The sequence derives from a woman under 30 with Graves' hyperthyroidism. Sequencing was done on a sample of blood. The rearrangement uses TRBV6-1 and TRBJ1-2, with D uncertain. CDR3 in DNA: TGTGCCAGCACTCCTCAGACGGGATTTAACTATGGCTACACCTTC. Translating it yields CASTPQTGFNYGYTF.